The rows below give T cell receptor beta chains drawn from one sample of a study of Graves' ophthalmopathy and Graves' hyperthyroidism. TCRdb reprocessed the multiplex PCR reads with MiXCR, giving one entry per CDR3 protein. This table has over 500,000 distinct CDR3 sequences, 22% appearing once. The sequencing sample was made of peripheral blood. Source of these receptors: a woman in her late teens or twenties with stable Graves' hyperthyroidism. Some clones in this sample may be carry-over from other donors' samples. Each CDR3 is given with its conserved first and last residue. A D gene is named only where the DNA matches it firmly. Size values are once, few and many counts, or a class for expanded clones, and some rows have none.

clone size | J gene | D gene | V gene | CDR3 protein | CDR3 DNA
few | TRBJ2-6 | . | TRBV6-2/TRBV6-3 | CASIGLLPGANVLTF | TGTGCCAGCATCGGACTACTTCCCGGGGCCAACGTCCTGACTTTC
. | TRBJ1-1 | . | TRBV6-1 | CASSRDISHTEAFF | TGTGCCAGCAGTCGCGACATATCTCACACTGAAGCTTTCTTT
few | TRBJ1-2 | . | TRBV6-1 | CASRGGGGLVKGYTF | TGTGCCAGCCGGGGGGGGGGAGGATTGGTGAAGGGCTACACCTTC
. | TRBJ2-4 | . | TRBV30 | CAWHTTAKNIQYF | TGTGCCTGGCACACAACGGCCAAAAACATTCAGTACTTC
many | TRBJ1-1 | . | TRBV5-6 | CASSYIGAGVNTEAFF | TGTGCCAGCAGCTACATAGGGGCGGGGGTGAACACTGAAGCTTTCTTT
many | TRBJ2-5 | TRBD2 | TRBV20-1 | CSGFEAGESQETQYF | TGCAGTGGATTTGAAGCGGGGGAGTCCCAAGAGACCCAGTACTTC
many | TRBJ1-3 | . | TRBV11-1 | CASSLRQSWDGNTIYF | TGTGCCAGCAGCCTTAGACAGTCCTGGGATGGAAACACCATATATTTT
. | TRBJ2-7 | TRBD2 | TRBV13 | CASSPSPLAGVYEQYF | TGTGCCAGCAGCCCCTCGCCCCTAGCGGGAGTTTACGAGCAGTACTTC
few | TRBJ1-1 | . | TRBV20-1 | CSANSGTANTEAFF | TGCAGTGCTAACAGTGGTACGGCGAACACTGAAGCTTTCTTT
. | TRBJ1-2 | TRBD1 | TRBV6-5 | CASSYSGTGQVLYGYTF | TGTGCCAGCAGTTACTCCGGTACGGGACAGGTGCTCTATGGCTACACCTTC
. | TRBJ2-7 | . | TRBV20-1 | CSARDGALLYEQYF | TGCAGTGCTAGGGACGGGGCCCTACTATACGAGCAGTACTTC
many | TRBJ1-6 | . | TRBV7-2 | CASSLAPQNSPLHF | TGTGCCAGCAGCTTAGCCCCACAGAATTCACCCCTCCACTTT
. | TRBJ1-3 | . | TRBV12-3/TRBV12-4 | CANSLVGQFNSGNTIYF | TGTGCCAACAGTTTGGTCGGACAGTTTAATTCTGGAAACACCATATATTTT
. | TRBJ1-2 | . | TRBV11-2 | CASSLEGERGGYTF | TGTGCCAGCAGCTTAGAGGGGGAGAGGGGTGGCTACACCTTC
. | TRBJ2-2 | . | TRBV12-3/TRBV12-4 | CASSFQTITGELFF | TGTGCCAGCAGTTTCCAGACTATCACCGGGGAGCTGTTTTTT
once | TRBJ2-2 | . | TRBV6-1 | CASSNTGMNTGELFF | TGTGCCAGCAGTAATACAGGGATGAACACCGGGGAGCTGTTTTTT
many | TRBJ1-5 | TRBD1 | TRBV11-1 | CASSLGSSGGSQPQHF | TGTGCCAGCAGCTTAGGATCATCAGGGGGCAGCCAGCCCCAGCATTTT
many | TRBJ2-7 | . | TRBV12-3/TRBV12-4 | CASSPGQARYEQYF | TGTGCCAGCAGTCCCGGGCAGGCCCGTTACGAGCAGTACTTC
many | TRBJ1-1 | . | TRBV20-1 | CSARDSRGITEAFF | TGCAGTGCTAGAGATTCCAGGGGCATCACTGAAGCTTTCTTT
. | TRBJ2-7 | . | TRBV20-1 | CSARMAGAGLTEQYF | TGCAGTGCTAGAATGGCGGGCGCGGGCTTGACCGAGCAGTACTTC
few | TRBJ2-7 | . | TRBV19 | CASSTGVGTYEQYF | TGTGCCAGTAGTACAGGGGTCGGCACCTACGAGCAGTACTTC
many | TRBJ2-7 | TRBD1 | TRBV7-9 | CASSVIQGAQGEQYF | TGTGCCAGCAGCGTGATACAGGGGGCCCAAGGCGAGCAGTACTTC
many | TRBJ1-3 | . | TRBV6-5 | CASSYSSRAGNTIYF | TGTGCCAGCAGTTACTCGAGCCGGGCTGGAAACACCATATATTTT
few | TRBJ2-5 | . | TRBV6-1 | CASTRIGRTTQETQYF | TGTGCCAGCACCAGAATCGGACGGACGACTCAAGAGACCCAGTACTTC
. | TRBJ1-1 | TRBD1 | TRBV12-3/TRBV12-4 | CASSLAGGADPAFF | TGTGCCAGCAGTCTGGCAGGGGGCGCGGATCCGGCTTTCTTT
many | TRBJ1-5 | TRBD1 | TRBV6-1 | CASRNTGTDQPQHF | TGTGCCAGCAGAAACACAGGGACAGATCAGCCCCAGCATTTT
many | TRBJ2-3 | . | TRBV5-1 | CASSSGQVTDTQYF | TGCGCCAGCAGCTCGGGACAAGTCACAGATACGCAGTATTTT